This T cell receptor beta chain was recovered during a study of cytomegalovirus exposure and HLA in healthy donors. This clone has a handful of counts. Its antigen is unknown. The CDR3 is 13 residues long. Germline lookup yields CDR1 SGDLS and CDR2 YYNGEE. V was shortened by 3 bases and J by 4 bases, with 10 bases between the two germline ends. 13 Jbeta primers and 60 Vbeta primers were used for the PCR. The method was immunoSEQ multiplex PCR; TCRdb's version includes in-frame clones alone and lacks a portion of them. The sample shows around 140,000 clones, 70% to 85% of them seen only once. The study, taken as a whole, reports: Highly shared variants forming one cluster were likely a sequencing artifact.

The clonotype originates from a woman aged 40 to 50 in good health and CMV-seronegative. This chain uses TRBV9 with TRBJ1-1; D unclear. Sequences were obtained from PBMCs. The CDR3 region is CASSGQVSTEAFF. Written as DNA, the CDR3 is TGTGCCAGCAGCGGGCAGGTTTCCACTGAAGCTTTCTTT.